This T cell receptor (beta chain) emerged from a study of human T cells and chemical hapten exposure. The overall study: The patients, most of them female, presented with alopecia areata, totalis or universalis.

Germline CDR1 MDHEN, CDR2 SYDVKM. This CDR3 has 13 amino acids. V gave up 3 bases and J gave up 5 bases, with 11 bases separating them. In its sample, this clonotype was seen a few times. Its antigen is not known. Study observations and caveats: TCRs whose frequency exceeded 1 in 1000 remained the same following DPC sensitization.

TCRdb ran MiXCR on the RACE reads and lists one entry per CDR3 protein. The sample lists 350,000 to 400,000 distinct CDR3 sequences; about 6% were seen once. Documented time point: patch test 2, 6 weeks after DPC sensitization. The sample's treatment: therapeutic diphenylcyclopropenone sensitization with weekly scalp DPC. The chain has TRBV28 and TRBJ2-7; TRBD2 is a possible D gene (5 bases). The sample was whole blood, taken in connection with sensitization to the hapten diphenylcyclopropenone (DPC). This TCR came from a woman aged 18-29 years with alopecia areata. Some clones in this sample may be carry-over from other donors' samples. Here the CDR3 reads CASSFGFGDEQYF. The DNA for the CDR3 is TGTGCCAGCAGTTTCGGTTTCGGGGACGAGCAGTACTTC.